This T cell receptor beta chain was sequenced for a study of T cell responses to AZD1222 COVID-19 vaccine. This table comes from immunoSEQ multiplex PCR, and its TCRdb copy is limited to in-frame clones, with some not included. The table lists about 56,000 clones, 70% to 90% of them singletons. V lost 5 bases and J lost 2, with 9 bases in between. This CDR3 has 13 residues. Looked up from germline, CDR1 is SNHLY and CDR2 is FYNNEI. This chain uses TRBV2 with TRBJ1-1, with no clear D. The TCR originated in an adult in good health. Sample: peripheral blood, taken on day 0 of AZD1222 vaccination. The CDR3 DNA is TGTGCCAGCAGTCGGACGGTTAACACTGAAGCTTTCTTT. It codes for CASSRTVNTEAFF.